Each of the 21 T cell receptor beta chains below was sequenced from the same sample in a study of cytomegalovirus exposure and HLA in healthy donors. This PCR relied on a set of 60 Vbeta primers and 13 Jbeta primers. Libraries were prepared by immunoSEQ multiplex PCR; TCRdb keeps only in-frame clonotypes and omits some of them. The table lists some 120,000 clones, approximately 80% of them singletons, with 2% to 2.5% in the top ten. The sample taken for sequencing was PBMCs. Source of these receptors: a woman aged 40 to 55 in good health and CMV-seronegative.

The CDR3 reads CASSPYEGLNTEAFF. The CDR3 nucleotides are TGTGCCAGCAGCCCCTATGAGGGTTTGAACACTGAAGCTTTCTTT. The chain joins TRBV11-2 to TRBJ1-1; D unresolved. Deletions cut 5 bases from V and 0 bases from J, with 13 bases between. The germline V gene encodes CDR1 SGHAT and CDR2 FQNNGV. This CDR3 is 15 amino acids long.

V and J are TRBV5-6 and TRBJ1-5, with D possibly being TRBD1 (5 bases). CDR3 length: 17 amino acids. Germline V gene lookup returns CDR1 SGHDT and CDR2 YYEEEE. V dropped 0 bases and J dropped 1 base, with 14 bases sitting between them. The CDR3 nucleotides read TGTGCCAGCAGCTTGGCGGGGGGGGGTTGGAGCAATCAGCCCCAGCATTTT. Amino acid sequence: CASSLAGGGWSNQPQHF.

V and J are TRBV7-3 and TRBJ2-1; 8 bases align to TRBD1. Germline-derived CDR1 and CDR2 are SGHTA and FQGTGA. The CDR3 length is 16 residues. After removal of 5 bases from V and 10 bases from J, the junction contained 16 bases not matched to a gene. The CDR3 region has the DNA TGTGCCAGCAGCCGAATGTCCGGGACAGGTGGCGGGGAGCAGTTCTTC. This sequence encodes CASSRMSGTGGGEQFF.

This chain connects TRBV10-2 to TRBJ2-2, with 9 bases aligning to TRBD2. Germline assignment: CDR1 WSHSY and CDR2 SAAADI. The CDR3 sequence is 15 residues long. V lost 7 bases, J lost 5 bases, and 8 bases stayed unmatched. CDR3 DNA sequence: TGCGCCAGCACTGATAGCGGGAGATCTACCGGGGAGCTGTTTTTT. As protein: CASTDSGRSTGELFF.

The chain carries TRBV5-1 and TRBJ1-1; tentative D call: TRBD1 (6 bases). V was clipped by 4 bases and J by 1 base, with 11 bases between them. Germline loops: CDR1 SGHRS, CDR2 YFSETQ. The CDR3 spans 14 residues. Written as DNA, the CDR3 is TGCGCCAGCAGCCCGCGGACAGAGAACACTGAAGCTTTCTTT. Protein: CASSPRTENTEAFF.

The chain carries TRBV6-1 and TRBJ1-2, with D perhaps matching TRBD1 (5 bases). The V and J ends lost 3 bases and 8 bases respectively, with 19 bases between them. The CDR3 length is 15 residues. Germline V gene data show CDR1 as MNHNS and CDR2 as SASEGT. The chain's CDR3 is CASSDRKGQVGGYTF. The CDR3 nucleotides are TGTGCCAGCAGTGATCGGAAGGGGCAGGTGGGCGGCTACACCTTC.

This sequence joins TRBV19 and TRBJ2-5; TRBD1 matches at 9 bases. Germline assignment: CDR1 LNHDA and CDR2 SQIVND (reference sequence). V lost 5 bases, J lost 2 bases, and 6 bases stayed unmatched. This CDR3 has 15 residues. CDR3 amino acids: CASSPRQGGQETQYF. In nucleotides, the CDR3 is TGTGCCAGTAGTCCACGACAGGGGGGACAAGAGACCCAGTACTTC.

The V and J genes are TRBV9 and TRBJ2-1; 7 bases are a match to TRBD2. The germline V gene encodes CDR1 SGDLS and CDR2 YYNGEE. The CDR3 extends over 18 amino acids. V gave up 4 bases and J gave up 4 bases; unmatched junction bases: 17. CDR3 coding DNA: TGTGCCAGCAGCCCCGTCAAGGTCGCGGGAGCCGGTTACAATGAGCAGTTCTTC. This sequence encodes CASSPVKVAGAGYNEQFF.

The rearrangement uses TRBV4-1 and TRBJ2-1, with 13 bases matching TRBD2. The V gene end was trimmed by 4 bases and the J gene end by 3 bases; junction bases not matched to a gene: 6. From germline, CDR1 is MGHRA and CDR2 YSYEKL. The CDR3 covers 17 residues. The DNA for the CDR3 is TGCGCCAGCAGCCGCACTAGCGGGGGGGCCGGCTACAATGAGCAGTTCTTC. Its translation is CASSRTSGGAGYNEQFF.

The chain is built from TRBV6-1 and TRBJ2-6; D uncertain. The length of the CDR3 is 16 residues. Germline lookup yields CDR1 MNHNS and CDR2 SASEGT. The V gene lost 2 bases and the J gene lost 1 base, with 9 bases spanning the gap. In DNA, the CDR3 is TGTGCCAGCAGTGAACATAGTGGTTCTGGGGCCAACGTCCTGACTTTC. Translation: CASSEHSGSGANVLTF.

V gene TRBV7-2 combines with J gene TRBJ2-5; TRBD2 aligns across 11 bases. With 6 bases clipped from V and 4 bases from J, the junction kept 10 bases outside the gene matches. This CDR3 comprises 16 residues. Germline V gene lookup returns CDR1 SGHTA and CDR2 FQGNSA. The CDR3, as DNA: TGTGCCAGCAGACCTAGGATAGCGGGAGGGCTAGAGACCCAGTACTTC. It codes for CASRPRIAGGLETQYF.

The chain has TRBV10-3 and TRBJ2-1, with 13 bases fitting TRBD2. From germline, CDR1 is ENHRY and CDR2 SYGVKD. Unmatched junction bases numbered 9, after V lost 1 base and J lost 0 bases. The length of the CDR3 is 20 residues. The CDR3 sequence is CAISEYPGLAGPSSYNEQFF. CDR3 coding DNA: TGTGCCATCAGTGAGTACCCGGGACTAGCGGGACCTAGCTCCTACAATGAGCAGTTCTTC.

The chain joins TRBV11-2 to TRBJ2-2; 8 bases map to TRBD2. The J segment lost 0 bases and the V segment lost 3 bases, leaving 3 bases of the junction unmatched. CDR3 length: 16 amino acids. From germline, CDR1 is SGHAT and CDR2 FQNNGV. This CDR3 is CASSLTSATNTGELFF. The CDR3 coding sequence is TGTGCCAGCAGCTTGACTAGCGCCACGAACACCGGGGAGCTGTTTTTT.

The CDR3 protein is CASSRGGSYEQYF. In nucleotides, the CDR3 is TGTGCCAGCAGCCGGGGGGGTTCCTACGAGCAGTACTTC. The V call is TRBV7-7, the J call TRBJ2-7, with 8 bases identical to TRBD2. J was trimmed by 1 base and V by 5 bases; bases with no gene match: 1. The CDR3 consists of 13 residues. CDR1 is SSHAT and CDR2 is FNYEAQ in the germline V gene (reference sequence).

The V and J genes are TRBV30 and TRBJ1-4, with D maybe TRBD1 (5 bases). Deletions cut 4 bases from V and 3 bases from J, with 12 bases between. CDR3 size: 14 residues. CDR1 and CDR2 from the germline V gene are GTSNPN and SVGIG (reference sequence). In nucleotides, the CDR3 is TGTGCCTGGAAAGCAGGGTATTCTAATGAAAAACTGTTTTTT. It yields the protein CAWKAGYSNEKLFF.

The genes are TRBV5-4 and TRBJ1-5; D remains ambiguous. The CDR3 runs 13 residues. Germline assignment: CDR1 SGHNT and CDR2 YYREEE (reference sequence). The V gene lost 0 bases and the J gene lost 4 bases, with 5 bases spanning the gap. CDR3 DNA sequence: TGTGCCAGCAGCTTGGAAGCTAATCAGCCCCAGCATTTT. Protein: CASSLEANQPQHF.

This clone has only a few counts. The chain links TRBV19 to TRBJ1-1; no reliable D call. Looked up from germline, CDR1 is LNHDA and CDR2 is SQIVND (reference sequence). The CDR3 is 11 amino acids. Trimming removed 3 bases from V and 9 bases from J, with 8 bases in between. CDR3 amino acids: CASSMGRQAFF. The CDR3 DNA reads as TGTGCCAGTAGTATGGGCCGCCAAGCTTTCTTT.

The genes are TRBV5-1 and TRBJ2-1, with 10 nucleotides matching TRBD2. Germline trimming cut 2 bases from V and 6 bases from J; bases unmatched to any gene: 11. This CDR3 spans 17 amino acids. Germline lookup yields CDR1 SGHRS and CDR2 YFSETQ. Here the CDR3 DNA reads TGCGCCAGCAGCTTAAATTTAGCGGGGGGAGTTGGCAATGAGCAGTTCTTC. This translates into CASSLNLAGGVGNEQFF.

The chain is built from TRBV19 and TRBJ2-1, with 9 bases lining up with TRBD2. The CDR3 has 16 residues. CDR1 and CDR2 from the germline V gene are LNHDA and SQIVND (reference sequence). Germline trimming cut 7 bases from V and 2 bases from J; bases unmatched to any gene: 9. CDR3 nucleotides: TGTGCCAGTACCGTGACTATAGCGGGAGCCTACAATGAGCAGTTCTTC. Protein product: CASTVTIAGAYNEQFF.

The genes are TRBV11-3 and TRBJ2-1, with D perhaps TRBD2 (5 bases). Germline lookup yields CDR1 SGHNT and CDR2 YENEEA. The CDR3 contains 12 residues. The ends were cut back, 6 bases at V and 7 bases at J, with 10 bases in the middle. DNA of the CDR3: TGTGCCAGCAGTTTAACGGGGAATGAGCAGTTCTTC. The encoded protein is CASSLTGNEQFF.

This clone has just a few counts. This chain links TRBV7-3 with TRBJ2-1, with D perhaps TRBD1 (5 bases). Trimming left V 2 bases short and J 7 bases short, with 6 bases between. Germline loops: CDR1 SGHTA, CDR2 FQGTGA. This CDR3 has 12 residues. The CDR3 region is CASSLQGNEQFF. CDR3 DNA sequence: TGTGCCAGCAGCTTACAGGGAAATGAGCAGTTCTTC.